A selection of T cell receptor beta chains follows, all from one sample in a study of blood T cell repertoires in COVID-19. Assay used: immunoSEQ multiplex PCR; TCRdb lists only in-frame clones, some missing. Counted here are some 510,000 clones, around nine tenths occurring once; the ten biggest clones make up less than 2%. The sequenced sample consisted of PBMCs or T cells enriched from blood (not recorded which). All receptors derive from a woman in her thirties or forties who had recovered from COVID-19. Both conserved end residues are part of each CDR3. D genes are given only for firm matches. Clone size appears in some rows only: once, few, many, or a class for an expanded clone.

j_call	d_call	v_call	clone_size	cdr3_aa
TRBJ2-7	-	TRBV12-3/TRBV12-4	-	CASSSLSEQYF
TRBJ1-2	-	TRBV7-8	-	CASSLARQGHYGYTF
TRBJ1-1	TRBD1	TRBV5-5	-	CASSWGQGASPEAFF
TRBJ1-1	-	TRBV18	few	CATTGNTEAFF
TRBJ2-6	TRBD1	TRBV6-5	-	CACTRGPGANVLTF
TRBJ2-7	TRBD2	TRBV27	-	CASSLTGGFDEQYF
TRBJ2-5	TRBD1	TRBV15	-	CATSRDQETGTGSLETQYF
TRBJ1-2	TRBD1	TRBV2	-	CASSRDRVGGYGYTF
TRBJ1-2	TRBD1	TRBV28	-	CASSFPTGDGYTF
TRBJ1-1	-	TRBV27	-	CASSFRAGREAFF
TRBJ1-4	-	TRBV4-2	-	CASSPESGGLYEKLFF
TRBJ1-5	TRBD1	TRBV19	-	CASRGTGGNQPQHF
TRBJ2-1	-	TRBV15	-	CATSRAYNEQFF
TRBJ2-2	TRBD1	TRBV5-1	few	CASSYGQGPTGELFF
TRBJ1-1	TRBD1	TRBV4-1	-	CASSQEFGTGGYYAFF
TRBJ2-1	TRBD2	TRBV29-1	-	CSVAGRLARYNEQFF